Below are 6 T cell receptor beta chains sequenced from a single sample in a study of CD8 T cells in ankylosing spondylitis (dated by TCRdb to 2015 to 2018). The investigation overall reported the following: Blood from ankylosing spondylitis patients appeared to be characterized by a TCR beta motif made up of seven or eight highly homologous amino acid variants.

Library method: 5' RACE. The data were produced on an Illumina HiSeq 2500. TCRdb reanalyzed the raw reads on its own, using fastp at Q25 for trimming and MiXCR for clone calling, and kept in-frame beta chains. Merged by CDR3 protein, the rows form single entries marked with the most common genes and DNA. The sample includes 450,000 to 550,000 distinct CDR3 sequences, with approximately 5.3% observed a single time. In total, the top ten clones hold around 3.5% of the sample. These receptors lack a known antigen. Sequenced: blood, either unsorted or a sorted T cell fraction (not recorded which). These receptors all come from a male donor with ankylosing spondylitis.

This clonotype was seen at least ten times. The rearrangement links TRBV2 to TRBJ2-7; D gene uncertain. The CDR3 runs to 14 residues. The germline V and J ends were trimmed by 5 bases and 2 bases, with 13 bases remaining between them. The V gene's germline CDR1 is SNHLY and CDR2 FYNNEI. The CDR3 coding sequence is TGTGCCAGCAGTACACAAAAAGTTCCCTACGAGCAGTACTTC. Its protein product is CASSTQKVPYEQYF.

Ten or more counts support this clonotype. The chain joins TRBV28 to TRBJ2-5; the D gene is possibly TRBD2 (7 bases). Germline V gene sequence: CDR1 MDHEN, CDR2 SYDVKM. The CDR3 covers 15 residues. Trimming shortened V by 5 bases and J by 2 bases, and 15 bases separated the two germline ends. The CDR3 bases are TGTGCCAGCAGTGGGTGGGGGGGCTATCAAGAGACCCAGTACTTC. Translating it yields CASSGWGGYQETQYF.

This clonotype was detected ten times or more. The V and J genes are TRBV9 and TRBJ1-3; D is unclear. Germline CDR1 is SGDLS and CDR2 is YYNGEE. The CDR3 has 15 amino acids. V gave up 4 bases and J gave up 2 bases, with 13 bases separating them. CDR3 in DNA: TGTGCCAGCAGCCCCGGCGGAGGGACTGGAAACACCATATATTTT. This gives the protein CASSPGGGTGNTIYF.

This clonotype was observed many times. This chain uses TRBV6-5 with TRBJ1-2; D is perhaps TRBD1 (5 bases). The ends were cut back, 3 bases at V and 2 bases at J, with 10 bases in the middle. The CDR3 extends over 14 amino acids. In germline, CDR1 is MNHEY, CDR2 SVGAGI. CDR3 DNA: TGTGCCAGCAGTTATCGAGGGGAGAACTATGGCTACACCTTC. Encoded protein: CASSYRGENYGYTF.

With regard to this clonotype: At one of its ends the junction is not consistent with the germline gene, which may arise from a read error. This rearrangement joins TRBV20-1 to TRBJ2-1, with TRBD2 matching 11 bases. CDR3 length: 21 residues. CDR1 is DFQATT, CDR2 SNEGSKA, per germline (reference sequence). The CDR3 sequence is CCARGLATGLAGGPSYNEQFF. For the CDR3, the DNA is TGCTGTGCTAGGGGTCTGGCTACGGGCTTAGCGGGAGGGCCCTCCTACAATGAGCAGTTCTTC.

The table lists this clonotype with many counts. This chain joins TRBV24-1 and TRBJ2-1; TRBD2 aligns across 11 bases. Per germline, CDR1 KGHDR and CDR2 SFDVKD. V lost 3 bases to trimming and J lost 8 bases; unmatched junction nucleotides: 11. This CDR3 spans 17 amino acids. The CDR3 nucleotides read TGTGCCACCAGTGATCCCTTTACTAGCGGGAGTGGAGATGAGCAGTTCTTC. Translating gives CATSDPFTSGSGDEQFF.